The clone carrying this T cell receptor (beta chain) was picked up many times. The sample contains more than one DNA sequence encoding this CDR3. The data stem from a study of shared clonotypes between healthy human individuals. CDR3 size: 17 residues. Germline CDR1 reads MDHEN; CDR2 reads SYDVKM. V was cut by 3 bases and J by 2 bases, with 17 bases left in between. Some clones are missing from TCRdb's copy, which holds only in-frame ones; the method was immunoSEQ multiplex PCR. The table includes tens of thousands of clones, 62% detected once. The TCR originated in a young man in good health. Sample: memory CD8+ T cells sorted from blood. The sample's subset: CD45RO+ cells pooled with CCR7-negative TemRA cells. V is TRBV28 and J is TRBJ1-5, with a possible D match to TRBD1 (6 bases). The CDR3 sequence is CASSFHREKWGNQPQHF. The CDR3 coding sequence is TGTGCCAGCAGTTTTCACAGGGAGAAGTGGGGCAATCAGCCCCAGCATTTT.